Below are 21 T cell receptor beta chains sequenced from a single sample in a study of shared clonotypes between healthy human individuals. Data came from immunoSEQ multiplex PCR; TCRdb stores just in-frame clones and leaves some out. The sample holds about a million clones; under 80% are singletons and the top ten take about 1.5%. The specimen sequenced was memory CD4+ T cells sorted from blood. The subset here: CD45RA-negative fraction. The receptors derive from a man between 18 and 29 years old in good health.

Only a few counts were recorded for this clone. The chain recombines TRBV28 with TRBJ2-7, with D unclear. V dropped 3 bases and J dropped 1 base, with 13 bases sitting between them. Per germline, CDR1 MDHEN and CDR2 SYDVKM. This CDR3 is 15 amino acids long. In nucleotides, the CDR3 is TGTGCCAGCAGTTTCCCCGCTCAGAAATCCTACGAGCAGTACTTC. Translating it yields CASSFPAQKSYEQYF.

This clone occurred a few times. The rearrangement uses TRBV30 and TRBJ1-2; TRBD1 agrees at 7 bases. From germline, CDR1 is GTSNPN and CDR2 SVGIG (reference sequence). With V trimmed by 0 bases and J by 5 bases, 3 bases remained unmatched. CDR3 length: 13 residues. This CDR3 reads CAWSVPQGYGYTF. DNA for the CDR3: TGTGCCTGGAGTGTCCCACAGGGGTATGGCTACACCTTC.

To note about this clone: This may stem from a read error, because a much larger clone lies one nucleotide away. At the DNA level, this CDR3 is encoded by other sequences in the same sample as well. This chain uses TRBV7-9 with TRBJ2-3; D not certain. Trimming pared 5 bases from V and 0 bases from J, leaving 3 bases between. The germline CDR1 and CDR2 sequences are SEHNR and FQNEAQ (reference sequence). The CDR3 spans 12 residues. The DNA of the CDR3 is TGTGCCAGCAGCCCTAGCACAGATACGCAGTATTTT. It translates to CASSPSTDTQYF. Full variable domain (missing parts from reference TRBV7-9 and TRBJ2-3): DTGVSQNPRHKITKRGQNVTFRCDPISEHNRLYWYRQTLGQGPEFLTYFQNEAQLEKSRLLSDRFSAERPKGSFSTLEIQRTEQGDSAMYLCASSPSTDTQYFGPGTRLTVL.

The chain combines TRBV7-9 with TRBJ2-7; 8 nucleotides align to TRBD1. V lost 2 bases to trimming and J lost 6 bases; unmatched junction nucleotides: 3. The CDR3 is made up of 13 amino acids. From germline, CDR1 is SEHNR and CDR2 FQNEAQ (reference sequence). CDR3 sequence reads: CASSLSGGAEQYF. CDR3 nucleotides: TGTGCCAGCAGCTTATCAGGGGGCGCCGAGCAGTACTTC.

This chain uses TRBV5-1 with TRBJ2-1; TRBD2 aligns across 10 bases. CDR3 length equals 14 residues. V trimming: 2 bases; J trimming: 9 bases; junction bases outside the gene matches: 5. The V gene's germline CDR1 is SGHRS and CDR2 YFSETQ. CDR3 nucleotide sequence: TGCGCCAGCAGCTTCCTAGCGGGAGATGGTGAGCAGTTCTTC. Translated, it gives CASSFLAGDGEQFF.

This clone was picked up one time. The sample contains more than one DNA sequence encoding this CDR3. The chain uses TRBV19 and TRBJ1-2; possible D gene TRBD1, 6 bases. The germline V gene encodes CDR1 LNHDA and CDR2 SQIVND (reference sequence). This CDR3 has 14 residues. The V and J ends lost 4 bases and 4 bases respectively, with 13 bases between them. The chain's CDR3 is CASSSRTAVYGYTF. CDR3 nucleotides: TGTGCCAGTAGTAGCCGGACAGCAGTCTATGGCTACACCTTC.

J is TRBJ1-3 and V is TRBV27; TRBD1 matches 12 bases. V dropped 4 bases and J dropped 3; count of bases not matched to a gene: 4. Germline CDR1 is MNHEY and CDR2 is SMNVEV (reference sequence). The CDR3 extends over 16 amino acids. This CDR3 reads CASSSGTGGFGNTIYF. In nucleotides, the CDR3 is TGTGCCAGCAGTTCCGGGACAGGGGGCTTTGGAAACACCATATATTTT.

In its sample, this clone was seen once. The genes are TRBV12-5 and TRBJ2-3, with TRBD2 identical over 11 bases. The CDR3 extends over 14 amino acids. The germline gives CDR1 LGHNT, CDR2 FRNRAP. J lost 5 bases, V lost 5 bases, and 3 bases had no gene match. CDR3 in DNA: TGTGCTAGTGGTCACGGGACTAGCGGAGATACGCAGTATTTT. This encodes CASGHGTSGDTQYF.

V usage is TRBV19 and J usage is TRBJ1-2; a weak D match, TRBD1 (6 bases). V was trimmed by 3 bases and J by 6 bases, leaving 17 bases between them. In germline, CDR1 is LNHDA, CDR2 SQIVND (reference sequence). The CDR3 loop spans 15 amino acids. CDR3 sequence (DNA): TGTGCCAGTAGTATCCGTAACACAGGGACGGATGGCTACACCTTC. Its protein product is CASSIRNTGTDGYTF.

This sequence joins TRBV10-3 and TRBJ1-1, with unresolved D. This CDR3 has 12 residues. Germline CDR1 reads ENHRY; CDR2 reads SYGVKD. Trimming took 5 bases from V and 1 from J, leaving 5 bases between them. CDR3 protein: CAISSRNTEAFF. CDR3 DNA sequence: TGTGCCATCAGTTCACGGAACACTGAAGCTTTCTTT.

This clone was detected a few times. J is TRBJ1-5 and V is TRBV28, with D possibly being TRBD1 (6 bases). Trimming stripped 6 bases from V and 1 base from J, with 13 bases between. CDR1 is MDHEN, CDR2 SYDVKM, per germline. The CDR3 runs to 15 residues. The CDR3 sequence is CASSFRTASNQPQHF. CDR3 DNA sequence: TGTGCCAGCAGCTTTCGGACAGCAAGCAATCAGCCCCAGCATTTT.

The V call is TRBV7-2, the J call TRBJ1-5, with 9 nucleotides matching TRBD1. This CDR3 has 14 residues. Per germline, CDR1 SGHTA and CDR2 FQGNSA. The junction had 4 bases not matched to a gene; V was cut back by 3 bases and J by 7 bases. The CDR3 spells CASSLDRGGQPQHF. CDR3 DNA sequence: TGTGCCAGCAGCTTGGACAGGGGAGGACAGCCCCAGCATTTT.

The genes are TRBV11-2 and TRBJ1-1; D gene unclear. The CDR3 sequence is 13 residues long. Germline loops: CDR1 SGHAT, CDR2 FQNNGV. V was cut by 4 bases and J by 2 bases, with 8 bases left in between. The CDR3 sequence: CASSSQANTEAFF. The CDR3 DNA reads as TGTGCCAGCAGCTCACAAGCAAACACTGAAGCTTTCTTT.

Turning to this clone: A much bigger clone sits one base away, suggesting this may be a read error. Other DNA sequences in the sample encode the same CDR3. The V gene is TRBV5-4, the J gene TRBJ2-5; 13 bases fit TRBD2. The CDR3 is made up of 16 amino acids. J lost 2 bases, V lost 0 bases, and 1 base had no gene match. The germline V gene encodes CDR1 SGHNT and CDR2 YYREEE (reference sequence). CDR3 protein: CASSLGLAGGQETQYF. The CDR3 region has the DNA TGTGCCAGCAGCTTGGGACTAGCGGGGGGACAAGAGACCCAGTACTTC.

The chain combines TRBV28 with TRBJ1-6; 7 positions match TRBD1. This CDR3 has 15 residues. V was clipped by 2 bases and J by 4 bases; unmatched bases: 2. CDR1 and CDR2 (germline): MDHEN, SYDVKM. CDR3 region: CASSLAGQYNSPLHF. CDR3 nucleotides: TGTGCCAGCAGTTTAGCGGGACAGTATAATTCACCCCTCCACTTT.

V is TRBV6-1 and J is TRBJ2-7, with D perhaps matching TRBD1 (6 bases). The V end was cut by 6 bases, the J end by 4 bases, with 13 bases between. Germline CDR1 reads MNHNS; CDR2 reads SASEGT. This CDR3 has 13 residues. CDR3 coding DNA: TGTGCCAGCAGAGACAGGTTGACGTACGAGCAGTACTTC. Encoded protein: CASRDRLTYEQYF.

This chain uses TRBV29-1 with TRBJ2-5, with 8 bases that match TRBD1. The V segment lost 4 bases and the J segment 1 base; nucleotides outside the gene matches: 5. This CDR3 is 14 amino acids long. Germline values: CDR1 SQVTM, CDR2 ANQGSEA. The CDR3 DNA follows: TGCAGCGTTGGGACAGGGTTGCTCCAAGAGACCCAGTACTTC. Protein: CSVGTGLLQETQYF.

The genes are TRBV29-1 and TRBJ2-3; the match to TRBD1 covers 8 bases. CDR3 length equals 15 residues. Germline assignment: CDR1 SQVTM and CDR2 ANQGSEA. The J segment lost 3 bases and the V segment lost 1 base, leaving 6 bases of the junction unmatched. DNA of the CDR3: TGCAGCGTTGAAGCCACAGGGGGACGAACAGATACGCAGTATTTT. Translation gives CSVEATGGRTDTQYF.

The CDR3 DNA reads TGTGCCAGCAGTCCTGGGACTAGCGGGGGCCCCGAGCAGTTCTTC. It translates to CASSPGTSGGPEQFF. The chain links TRBV6-5 to TRBJ2-1; 14 bases are shared with TRBD2. V was clipped by 5 bases and J by 10 bases; unmatched bases: 7. The CDR3 spans 15 residues. Germline V CDR1 and CDR2: MNHEY, SVGAGI.

This sequence joins TRBV4-2 and TRBJ2-7, with D possibly being TRBD1 (6 bases). The CDR3 is made up of 12 amino acids. V gave up 8 bases and J gave up 6 bases, with 14 bases separating them. The germline V gene has CDR1 LGHNA and CDR2 YNFKEQ. In nucleotides, the CDR3 is TGTGCCAGCCGAGCAGGGGCCGGCGAGCAGTACTTC. Translating gives CASRAGAGEQYF.

The chain joins TRBV6-1 to TRBJ2-5; TRBD1 agrees at 12 bases. Trimming at V came to 8 bases and at J to 5 bases, leaving 6 bases not matched to a gene. Germline CDR1 MNHNS, CDR2 SASEGT. CDR3 length equals 14 residues. CDR3 bases: TGTGCCAGCCAGAGGGACAGGGGGCAGGAGACCCAGTACTTC. Translating it yields CASQRDRGQETQYF.